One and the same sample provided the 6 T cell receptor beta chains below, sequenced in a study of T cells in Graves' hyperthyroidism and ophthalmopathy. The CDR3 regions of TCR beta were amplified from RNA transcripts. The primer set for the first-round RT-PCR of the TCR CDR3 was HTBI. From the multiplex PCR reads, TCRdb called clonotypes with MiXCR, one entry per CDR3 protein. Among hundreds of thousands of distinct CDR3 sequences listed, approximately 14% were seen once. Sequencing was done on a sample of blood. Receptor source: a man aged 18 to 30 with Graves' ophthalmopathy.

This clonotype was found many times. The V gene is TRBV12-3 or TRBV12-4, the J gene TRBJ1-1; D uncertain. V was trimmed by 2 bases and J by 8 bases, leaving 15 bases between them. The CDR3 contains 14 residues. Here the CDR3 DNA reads TGTGCCAGCAGTTTAATCCAGCTAAGAAGAGAAGCTTTCTTT. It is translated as CASSLIQLRREAFF.

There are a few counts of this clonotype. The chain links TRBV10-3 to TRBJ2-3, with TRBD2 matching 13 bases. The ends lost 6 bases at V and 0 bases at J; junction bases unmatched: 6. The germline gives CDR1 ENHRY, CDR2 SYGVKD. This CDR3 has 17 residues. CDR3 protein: CAISRTSGGPSTDTQYF. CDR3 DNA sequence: TGTGCCATCAGCCGGACTAGCGGGGGCCCTAGCACAGATACGCAGTATTTT.

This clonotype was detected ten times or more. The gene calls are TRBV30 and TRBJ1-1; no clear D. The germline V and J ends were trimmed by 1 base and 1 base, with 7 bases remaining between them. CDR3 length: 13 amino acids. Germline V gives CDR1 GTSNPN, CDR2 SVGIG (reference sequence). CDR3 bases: TGTGCCTGGAGTGAAAACCAGAACACTGAAGCTTTCTTT. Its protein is CAWSENQNTEAFF.

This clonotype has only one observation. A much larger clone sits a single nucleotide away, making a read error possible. CDR3 in DNA: TGTGCCAGCAGTTACTCGGCAGGGCACGAGCAGTACTTC. It specifies CASSYSAGHEQYF. This chain joins TRBV6-5 and TRBJ2-7; a weak D match, TRBD1 (5 bases). The CDR3 totals 13 residues. V lost 0 bases and J 5 bases, leaving 8 bases between the germline ends. The germline V gene encodes CDR1 MNHEY and CDR2 SVGAGI.

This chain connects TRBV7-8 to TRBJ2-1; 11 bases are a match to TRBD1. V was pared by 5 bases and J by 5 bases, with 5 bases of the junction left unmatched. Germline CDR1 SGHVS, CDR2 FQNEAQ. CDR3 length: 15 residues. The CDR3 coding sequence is TGTGCCAGCAGCACCGGACAGGGGGCGAACAATGAGCAGTTCTTC. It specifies CASSTGQGANNEQFF. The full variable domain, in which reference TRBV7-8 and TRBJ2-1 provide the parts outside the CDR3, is GAGVSQSPRYKVAKRGQDVALRCDPISGHVSLFWYQQALGQGPEFLTYFQNEAQLDKSGLPSDRFFAERPEGSVSTLKIQRTQQEDSAVYLCASSTGQGANNEQFFGPGTRLTVL.

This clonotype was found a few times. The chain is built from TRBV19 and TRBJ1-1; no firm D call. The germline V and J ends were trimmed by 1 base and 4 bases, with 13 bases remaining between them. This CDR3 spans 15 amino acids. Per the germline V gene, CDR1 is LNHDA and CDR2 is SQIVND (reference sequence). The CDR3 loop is CASSIADGRRTEAFF. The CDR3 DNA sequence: TGTGCCAGTAGTATAGCGGACGGTAGACGCACTGAAGCTTTCTTT.